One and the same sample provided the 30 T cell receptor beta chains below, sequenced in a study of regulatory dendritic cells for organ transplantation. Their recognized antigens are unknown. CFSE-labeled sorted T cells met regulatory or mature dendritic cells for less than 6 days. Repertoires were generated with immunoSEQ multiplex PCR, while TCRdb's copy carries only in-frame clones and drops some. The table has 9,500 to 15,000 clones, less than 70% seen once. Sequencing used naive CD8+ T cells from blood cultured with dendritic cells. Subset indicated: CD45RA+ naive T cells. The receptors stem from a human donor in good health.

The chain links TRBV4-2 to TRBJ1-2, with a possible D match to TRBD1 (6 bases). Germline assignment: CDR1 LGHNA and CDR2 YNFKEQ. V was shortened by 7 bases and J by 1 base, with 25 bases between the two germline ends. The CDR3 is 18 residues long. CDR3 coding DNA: TGTGCCAGCACCAGCCTTCCCCTTTTGGACAGATTTAACTATGGCTACACCTTC. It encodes CASTSLPLLDRFNYGYTF.

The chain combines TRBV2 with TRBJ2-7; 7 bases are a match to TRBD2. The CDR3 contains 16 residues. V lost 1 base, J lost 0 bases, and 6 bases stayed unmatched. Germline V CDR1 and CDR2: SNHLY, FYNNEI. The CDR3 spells CASSEEVGGSSYEQYF. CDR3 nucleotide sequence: TGTGCCAGCAGTGAAGAGGTGGGGGGGAGCTCCTACGAGCAGTACTTC. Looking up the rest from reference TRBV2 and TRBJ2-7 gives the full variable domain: EPEVTQTPSHQVTQMGQEVILRCVPISNHLYFYWYRQILGQKVEFLVSFYNNEISEKSEIFDDQFSVERPDGSNFTLKIRSTKLEDSAMYFCASSEEVGGSSYEQYFGPGTRLTVT.

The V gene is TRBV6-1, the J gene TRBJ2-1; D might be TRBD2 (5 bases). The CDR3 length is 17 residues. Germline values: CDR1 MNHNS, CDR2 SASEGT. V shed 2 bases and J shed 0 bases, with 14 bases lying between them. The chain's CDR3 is CASSESHLGGSYNEQFF. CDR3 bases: TGTGCCAGCAGTGAATCCCACCTAGGAGGCTCCTACAATGAGCAGTTCTTC.

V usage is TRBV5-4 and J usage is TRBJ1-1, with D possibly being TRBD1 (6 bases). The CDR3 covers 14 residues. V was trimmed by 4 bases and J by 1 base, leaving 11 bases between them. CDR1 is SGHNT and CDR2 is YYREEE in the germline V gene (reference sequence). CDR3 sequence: CASSTPTGNTEAFF. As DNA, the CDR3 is TGTGCCAGCAGCACACCGACAGGGAACACTGAAGCTTTCTTT.

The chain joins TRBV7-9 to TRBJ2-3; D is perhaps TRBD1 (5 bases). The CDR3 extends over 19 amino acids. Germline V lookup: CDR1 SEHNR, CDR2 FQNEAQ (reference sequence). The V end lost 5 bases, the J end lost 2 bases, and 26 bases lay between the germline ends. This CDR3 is CASSTRSPTASRYTDTQYF. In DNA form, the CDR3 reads TGTGCCAGCAGCACCCGATCTCCGACAGCCTCCAGATACACAGATACGCAGTATTTT.

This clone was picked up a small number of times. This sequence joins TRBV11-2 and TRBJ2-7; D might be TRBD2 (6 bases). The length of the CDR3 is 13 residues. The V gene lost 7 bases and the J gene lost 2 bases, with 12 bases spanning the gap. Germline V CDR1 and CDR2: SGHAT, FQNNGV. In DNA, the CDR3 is TGTGCCAGCAATCTCGGGGGTCCCTACGAGCAGTACTTC. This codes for CASNLGGPYEQYF. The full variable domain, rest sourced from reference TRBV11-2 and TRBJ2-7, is EAGVAQSPRYKIIEKRQSVAFWCNPISGHATLYWYQQILGQGPKLLIQFQNNGVVDDSQLPKDRFSAERLKGVDSTLKIQPAKLEDSAVYLCASNLGGPYEQYFGPGTRLTVT.

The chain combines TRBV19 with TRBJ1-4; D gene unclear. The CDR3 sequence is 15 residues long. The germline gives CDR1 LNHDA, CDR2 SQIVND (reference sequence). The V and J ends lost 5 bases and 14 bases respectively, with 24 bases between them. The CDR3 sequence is CASSASISLPGGLFF. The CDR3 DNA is TGTGCCAGTAGTGCCTCGATCAGTCTCCCCGGCGGGCTGTTTTTT.

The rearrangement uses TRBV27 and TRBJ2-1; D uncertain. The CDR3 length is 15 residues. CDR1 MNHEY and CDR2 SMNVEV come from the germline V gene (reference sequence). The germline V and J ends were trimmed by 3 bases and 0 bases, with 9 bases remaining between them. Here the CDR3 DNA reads TGTGCCAGCAGTTTTGCCACGAGCTCCTACAATGAGCAGTTCTTC. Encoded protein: CASSFATSSYNEQFF.

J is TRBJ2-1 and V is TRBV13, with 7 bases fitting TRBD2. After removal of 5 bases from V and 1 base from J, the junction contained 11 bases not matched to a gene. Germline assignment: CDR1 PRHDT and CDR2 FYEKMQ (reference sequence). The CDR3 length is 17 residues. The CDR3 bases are TGTGCCAGCAGCCCTTTAAAGCGGGGAGGTTCCTACAATGAGCAGTTCTTC. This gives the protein CASSPLKRGGSYNEQFF.

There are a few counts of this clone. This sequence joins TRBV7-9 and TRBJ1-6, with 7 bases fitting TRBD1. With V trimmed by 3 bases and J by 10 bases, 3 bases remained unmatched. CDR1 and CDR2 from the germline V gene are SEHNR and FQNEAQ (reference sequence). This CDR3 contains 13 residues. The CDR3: CASSLGTASPLHF. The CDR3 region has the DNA TGTGCCAGCAGCTTGGGGACAGCGTCACCCCTCCACTTT.

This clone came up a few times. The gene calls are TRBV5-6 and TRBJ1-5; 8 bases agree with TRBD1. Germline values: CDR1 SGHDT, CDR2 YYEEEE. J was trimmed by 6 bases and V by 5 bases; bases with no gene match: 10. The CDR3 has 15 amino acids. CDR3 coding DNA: TGTGCCAGCAGTACCGGGACAGGTATTTTTCAGCCCCAGCATTTT. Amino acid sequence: CASSTGTGIFQPQHF. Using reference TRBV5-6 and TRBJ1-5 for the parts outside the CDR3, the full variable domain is DAGVTQSPTHLIKTRGQQVTLRCSPKSGHDTVSWYQQALGQGPQFIFQYYEEEERQRGNFPDRFSGHQFPNYSSELNVNALLLGDSALYLCASSTGTGIFQPQHFGDGTRLSIL.

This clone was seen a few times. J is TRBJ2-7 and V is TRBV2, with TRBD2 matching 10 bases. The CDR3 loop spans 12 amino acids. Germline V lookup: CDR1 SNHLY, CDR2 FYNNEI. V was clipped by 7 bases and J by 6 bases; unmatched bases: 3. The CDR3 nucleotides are TGTGCCAGCACAGCGGGGGGGCGCGAGCAGTACTTC. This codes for CASTAGGREQYF.

The CDR3 bases are TGTGCCAGCAGCTTAAATCACAGGGGGACGGCAAACACTGAAGCTTTCTTT. This encodes CASSLNHRGTANTEAFF. The V gene is TRBV11-3, the J gene TRBJ1-1; 8 bases match TRBD1. The CDR3 sequence is 17 residues long. Germline CDR1 SGHNT, CDR2 YENEEA. V shed 2 bases, J shed 2 bases, and the junction held 10 bases outside the gene matches.

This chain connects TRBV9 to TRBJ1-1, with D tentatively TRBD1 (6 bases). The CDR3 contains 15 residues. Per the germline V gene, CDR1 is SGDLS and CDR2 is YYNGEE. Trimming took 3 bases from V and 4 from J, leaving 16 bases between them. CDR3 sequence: CASSAMGQVGTEAFF. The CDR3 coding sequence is TGTGCCAGCAGCGCGATGGGACAAGTGGGCACTGAAGCTTTCTTT.

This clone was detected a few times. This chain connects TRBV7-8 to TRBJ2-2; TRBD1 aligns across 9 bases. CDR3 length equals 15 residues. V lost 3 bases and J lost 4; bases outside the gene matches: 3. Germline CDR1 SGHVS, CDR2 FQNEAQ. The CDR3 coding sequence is TGTGCCAGCAGCTTGCGGACAGGGGCCACCGGGGAGCTGTTTTTT. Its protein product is CASSLRTGATGELFF. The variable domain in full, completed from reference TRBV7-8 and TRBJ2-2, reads GAGVSQSPRYKVAKRGQDVALRCDPISGHVSLFWYQQALGQGPEFLTYFQNEAQLDKSGLPSDRFFAERPEGSVSTLKIQRTQQEDSAVYLCASSLRTGATGELFFGEGSRLTVL.

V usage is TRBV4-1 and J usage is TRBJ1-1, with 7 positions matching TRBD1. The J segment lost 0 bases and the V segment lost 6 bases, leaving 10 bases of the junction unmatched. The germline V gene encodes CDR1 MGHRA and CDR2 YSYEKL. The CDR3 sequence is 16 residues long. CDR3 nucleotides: TGCGCCAGCAGAGCGGCTCCGGGACAGATGAACACTGAAGCTTTCTTT. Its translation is CASRAAPGQMNTEAFF.

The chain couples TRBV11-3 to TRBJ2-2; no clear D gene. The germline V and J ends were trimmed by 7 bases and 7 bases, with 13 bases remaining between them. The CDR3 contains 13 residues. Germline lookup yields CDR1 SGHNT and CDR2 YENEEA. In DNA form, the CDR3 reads TGTGCCAGCAAAGGAGAGGCTGGCGGGGAGCTGTTTTTT. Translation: CASKGEAGGELFF. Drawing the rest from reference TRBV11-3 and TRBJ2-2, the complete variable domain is EAGVVQSPRYKIIEKKQPVAFWCNPISGHNTLYWYLQNLGQGPELLIRYENEEAVDDSQLPKDRFSAERLKGVDSTLKIQPAELGDSAVYLCASKGEAGGELFFGEGSRLTVL.

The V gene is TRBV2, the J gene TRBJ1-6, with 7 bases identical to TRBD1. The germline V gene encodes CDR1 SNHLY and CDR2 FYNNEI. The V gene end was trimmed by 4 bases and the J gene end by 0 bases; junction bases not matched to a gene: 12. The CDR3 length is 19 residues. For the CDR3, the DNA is TGTGCCAGCAGTGCTACAGGGGCCCAGGTTAGCTCCTATAATTCACCCCTCCACTTT. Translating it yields CASSATGAQVSSYNSPLHF.

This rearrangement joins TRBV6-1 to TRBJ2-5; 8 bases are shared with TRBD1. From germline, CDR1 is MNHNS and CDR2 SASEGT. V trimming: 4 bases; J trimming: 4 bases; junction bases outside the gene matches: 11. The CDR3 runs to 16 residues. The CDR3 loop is CASSANLNRGRETQYF. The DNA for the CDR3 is TGTGCCAGCAGTGCGAATTTAAACAGGGGGAGAGAGACCCAGTACTTC.

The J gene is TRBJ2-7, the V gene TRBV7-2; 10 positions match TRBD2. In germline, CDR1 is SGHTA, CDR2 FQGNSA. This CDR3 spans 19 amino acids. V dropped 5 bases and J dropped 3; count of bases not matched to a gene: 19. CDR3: CASSGGGGLAGTSVYEQYF. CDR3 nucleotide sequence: TGTGCCAGCAGCGGAGGGGGCGGACTCGCCGGGACTAGCGTCTACGAGCAGTACTTC.

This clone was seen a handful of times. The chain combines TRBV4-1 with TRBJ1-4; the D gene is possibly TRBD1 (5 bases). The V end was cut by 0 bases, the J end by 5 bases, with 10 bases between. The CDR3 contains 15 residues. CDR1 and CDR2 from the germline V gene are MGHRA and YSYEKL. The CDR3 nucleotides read TGCGCCAGCAGCCAAGAAGACAGAAACAATGAAAAACTGTTTTTT. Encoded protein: CASSQEDRNNEKLFF.

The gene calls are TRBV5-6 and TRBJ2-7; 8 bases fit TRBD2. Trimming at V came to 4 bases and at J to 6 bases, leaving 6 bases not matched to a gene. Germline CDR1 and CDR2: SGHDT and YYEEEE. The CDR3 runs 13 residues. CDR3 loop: CASSTGLVIEQYF. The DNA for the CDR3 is TGTGCCAGCAGCACGGGACTAGTCATCGAGCAGTACTTC.

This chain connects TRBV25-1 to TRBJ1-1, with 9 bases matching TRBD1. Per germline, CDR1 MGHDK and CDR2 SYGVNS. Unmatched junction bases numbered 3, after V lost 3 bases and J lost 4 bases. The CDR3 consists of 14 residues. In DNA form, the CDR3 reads TGTGCCAGCAGTGAGAGGACAGGGGCCACTGAAGCTTTCTTT. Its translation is CASSERTGATEAFF.

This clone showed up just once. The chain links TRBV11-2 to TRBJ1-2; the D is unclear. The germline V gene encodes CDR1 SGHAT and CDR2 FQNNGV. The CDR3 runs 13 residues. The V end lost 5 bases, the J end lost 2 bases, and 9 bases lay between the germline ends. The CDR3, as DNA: TGTGCCAGCAGCGCCCGAGAGAACTATGGCTACACCTTC. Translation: CASSARENYGYTF.

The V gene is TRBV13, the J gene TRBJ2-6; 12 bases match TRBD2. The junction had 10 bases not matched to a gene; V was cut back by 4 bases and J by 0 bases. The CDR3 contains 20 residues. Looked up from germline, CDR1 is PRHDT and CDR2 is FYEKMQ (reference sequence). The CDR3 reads CASSSDGTSGLNSGANVLTF. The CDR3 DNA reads TGTGCCAGCAGCTCCGACGGGACTAGCGGGCTAAACTCTGGGGCCAACGTCCTGACTTTC.

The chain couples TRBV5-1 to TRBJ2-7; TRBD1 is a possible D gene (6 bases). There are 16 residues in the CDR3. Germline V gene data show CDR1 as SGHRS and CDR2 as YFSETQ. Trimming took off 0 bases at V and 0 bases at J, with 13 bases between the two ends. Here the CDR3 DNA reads TGCGCCAGCAGCTTGGCGCAGGGGCGGTTCTCCTACGAGCAGTACTTC. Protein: CASSLAQGRFSYEQYF.

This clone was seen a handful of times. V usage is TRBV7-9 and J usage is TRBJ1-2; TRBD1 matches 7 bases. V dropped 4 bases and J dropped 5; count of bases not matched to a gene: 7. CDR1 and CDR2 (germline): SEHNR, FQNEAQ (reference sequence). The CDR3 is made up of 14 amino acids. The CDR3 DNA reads TGTGCCAGCAGCTCCGGACAGGAAGCTTATGGCTACACCTTC. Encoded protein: CASSSGQEAYGYTF.

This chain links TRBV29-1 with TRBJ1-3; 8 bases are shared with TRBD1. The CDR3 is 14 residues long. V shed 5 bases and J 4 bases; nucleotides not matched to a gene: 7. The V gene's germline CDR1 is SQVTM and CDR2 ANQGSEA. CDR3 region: CSVITTGAGNTIYF. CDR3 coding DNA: TGCAGCGTTATTACGACAGGGGCAGGAAACACCATATATTTT.

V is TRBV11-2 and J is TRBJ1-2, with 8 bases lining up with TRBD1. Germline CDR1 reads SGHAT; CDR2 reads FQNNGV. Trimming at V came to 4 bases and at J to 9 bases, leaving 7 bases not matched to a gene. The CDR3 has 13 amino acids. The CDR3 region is CASSSTGVGRYTF. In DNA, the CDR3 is TGTGCCAGCAGCTCGACAGGGGTCGGTCGCTACACCTTC.

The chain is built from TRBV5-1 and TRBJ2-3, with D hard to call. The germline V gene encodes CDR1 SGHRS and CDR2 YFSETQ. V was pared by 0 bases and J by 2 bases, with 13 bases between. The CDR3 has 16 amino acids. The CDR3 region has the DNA TGCGCCAGCAGCTTGGTAGTCCGTCCGAACACAGATACGCAGTATTTT. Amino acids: CASSLVVRPNTDTQYF.